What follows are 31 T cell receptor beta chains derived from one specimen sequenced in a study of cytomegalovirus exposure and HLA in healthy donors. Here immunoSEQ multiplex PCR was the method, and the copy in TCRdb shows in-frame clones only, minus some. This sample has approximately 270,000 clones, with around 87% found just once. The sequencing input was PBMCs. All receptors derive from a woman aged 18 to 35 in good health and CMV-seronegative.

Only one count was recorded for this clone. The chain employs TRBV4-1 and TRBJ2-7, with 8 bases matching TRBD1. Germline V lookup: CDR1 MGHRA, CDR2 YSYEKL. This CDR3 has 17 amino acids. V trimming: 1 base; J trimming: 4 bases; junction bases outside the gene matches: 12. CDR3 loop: CASSQVGLPGGRYEQYF. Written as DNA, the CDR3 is TGCGCCAGCAGCCAAGTTGGGCTGCCAGGGGGCAGGTACGAGCAGTACTTC.

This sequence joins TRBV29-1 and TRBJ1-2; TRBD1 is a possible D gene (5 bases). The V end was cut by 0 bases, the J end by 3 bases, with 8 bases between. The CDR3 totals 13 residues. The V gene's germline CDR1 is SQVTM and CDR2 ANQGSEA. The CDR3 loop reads CSVEDREDYGYTF. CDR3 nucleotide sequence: TGCAGCGTTGAAGACAGGGAGGACTATGGCTACACCTTC.

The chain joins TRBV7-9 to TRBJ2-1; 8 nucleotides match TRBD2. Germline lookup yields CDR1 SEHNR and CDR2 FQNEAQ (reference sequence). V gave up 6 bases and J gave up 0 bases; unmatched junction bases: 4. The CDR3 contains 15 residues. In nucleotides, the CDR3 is TGTGCCAGCAGGAGCGGGGGCCGCTCCTACAATGAGCAGTTCTTC. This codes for CASRSGGRSYNEQFF.

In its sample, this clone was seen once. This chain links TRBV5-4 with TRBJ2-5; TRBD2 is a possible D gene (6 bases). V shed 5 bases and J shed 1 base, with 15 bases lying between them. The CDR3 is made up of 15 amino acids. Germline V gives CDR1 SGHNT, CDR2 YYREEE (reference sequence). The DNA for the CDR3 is TGTGCCAGCAGGCGTAATCGGGGGACCCAAGAGACCCAGTACTTC. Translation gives CASRRNRGTQETQYF.

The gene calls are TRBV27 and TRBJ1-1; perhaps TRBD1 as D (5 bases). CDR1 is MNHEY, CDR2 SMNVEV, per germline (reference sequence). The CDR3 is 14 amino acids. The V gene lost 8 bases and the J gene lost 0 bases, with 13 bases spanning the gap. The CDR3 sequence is CASSRKGLNTEAFF. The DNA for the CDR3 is TGTGCCAGCTCCCGGAAGGGGCTGAACACTGAAGCTTTCTTT.

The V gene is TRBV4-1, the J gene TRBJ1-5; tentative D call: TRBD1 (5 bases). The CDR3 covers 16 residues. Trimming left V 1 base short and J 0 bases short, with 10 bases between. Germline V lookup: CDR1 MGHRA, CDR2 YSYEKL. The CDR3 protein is CASSQVTGLSNQPQHF. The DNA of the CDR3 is TGCGCCAGCAGCCAAGTTACGGGACTTAGCAATCAGCCCCAGCATTTT.

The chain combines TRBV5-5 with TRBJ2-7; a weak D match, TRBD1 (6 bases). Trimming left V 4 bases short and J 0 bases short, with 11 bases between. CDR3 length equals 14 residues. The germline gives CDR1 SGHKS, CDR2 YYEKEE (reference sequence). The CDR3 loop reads CASSDGQNSYEQYV. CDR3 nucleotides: TGTGCCAGCAGCGACGGACAGAACTCCTACGAGCAGTACGTC.

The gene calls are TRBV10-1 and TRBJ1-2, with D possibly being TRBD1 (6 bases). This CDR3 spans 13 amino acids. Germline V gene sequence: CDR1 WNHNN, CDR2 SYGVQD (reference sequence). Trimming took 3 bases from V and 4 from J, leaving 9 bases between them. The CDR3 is CASSDGQFYGYTF. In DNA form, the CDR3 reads TGCGCCAGCAGTGATGGACAGTTCTATGGCTACACCTTC.

The CDR3 is CASSQGRSYAYEQYF. The CDR3 DNA sequence: TGCGCCAGCAGCCAGGGCAGGTCATATGCCTACGAGCAGTACTTC. The V call is TRBV4-3, the J call TRBJ2-7, with D unclear. Trimming pared 3 bases from V and 2 bases from J, leaving 14 bases between. Germline V gene sequence: CDR1 LGHNA, CDR2 YSLEER. The CDR3 runs to 15 residues.

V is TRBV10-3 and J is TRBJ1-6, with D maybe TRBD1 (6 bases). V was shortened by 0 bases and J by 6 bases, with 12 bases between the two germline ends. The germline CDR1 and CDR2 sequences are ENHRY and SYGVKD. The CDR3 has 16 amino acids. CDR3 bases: TGTGCCATCAGTGAGTCCGATGGACAGACTAATTCACCCCTCCACTTT. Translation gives CAISESDGQTNSPLHF.

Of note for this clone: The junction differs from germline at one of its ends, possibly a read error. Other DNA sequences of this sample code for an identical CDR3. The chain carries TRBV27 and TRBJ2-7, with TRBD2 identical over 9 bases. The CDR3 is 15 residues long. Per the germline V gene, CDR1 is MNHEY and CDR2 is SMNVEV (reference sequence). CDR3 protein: CASSSPASGAHEQYF. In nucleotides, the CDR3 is TGTGCCAGCAGTTCCCCCGCTAGCGGGGCCCACGAACAGTACTTC.

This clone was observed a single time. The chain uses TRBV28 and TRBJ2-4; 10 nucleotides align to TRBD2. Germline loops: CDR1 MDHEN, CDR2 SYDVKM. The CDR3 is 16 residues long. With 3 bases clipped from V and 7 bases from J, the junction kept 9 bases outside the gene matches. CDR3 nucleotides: TGTGCCAGCAGTTTGGCTAGCGGGGGCCATGGCAACATTCAGTACTTC. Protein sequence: CASSLASGGHGNIQYF.

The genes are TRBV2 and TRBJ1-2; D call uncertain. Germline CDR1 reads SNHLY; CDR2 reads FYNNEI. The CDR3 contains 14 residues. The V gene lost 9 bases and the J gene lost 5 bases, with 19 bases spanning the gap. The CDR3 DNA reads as TGTGCCAGTGGAAGCCGGGCTGCGGGTTATGGCTACACCTTC. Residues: CASGSRAAGYGYTF. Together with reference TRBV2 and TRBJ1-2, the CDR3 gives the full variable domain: EPEVTQTPSHQVTQMGQEVILRCVPISNHLYFYWYRQILGQKVEFLVSFYNNEISEKSEIFDDQFSVERPDGSNFTLKIRSTKLEDSAMYFCASGSRAAGYGYTFGSGTRLTVV.

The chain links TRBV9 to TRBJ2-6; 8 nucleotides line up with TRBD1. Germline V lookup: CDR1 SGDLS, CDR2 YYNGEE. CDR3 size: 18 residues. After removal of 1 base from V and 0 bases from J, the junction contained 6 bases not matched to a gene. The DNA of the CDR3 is TGTGCCAGCAGCGTATACGGGACAGGCCTCTCTGGGGCCAACGTCCTGACTTTC. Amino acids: CASSVYGTGLSGANVLTF. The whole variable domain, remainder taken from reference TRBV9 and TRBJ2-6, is DSGVTQTPKHLITATGQRVTLRCSPRSGDLSVYWYQQSLDQGLQFLIQYYNGEERAKGNILERFSAQQFPDLHSELNLSSLELGDSALYFCASSVYGTGLSGANVLTFGAGSRLTVL.

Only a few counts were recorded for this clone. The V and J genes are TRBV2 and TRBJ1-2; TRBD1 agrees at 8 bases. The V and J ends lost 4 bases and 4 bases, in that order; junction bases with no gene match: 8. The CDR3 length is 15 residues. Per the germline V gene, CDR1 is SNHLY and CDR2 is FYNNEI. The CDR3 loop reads CASSGDRGLPYGYTF. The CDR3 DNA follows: TGTGCCAGCAGTGGAGACAGGGGACTTCCCTATGGCTACACCTTC. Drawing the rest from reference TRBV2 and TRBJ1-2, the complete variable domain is EPEVTQTPSHQVTQMGQEVILRCVPISNHLYFYWYRQILGQKVEFLVSFYNNEISEKSEIFDDQFSVERPDGSNFTLKIRSTKLEDSAMYFCASSGDRGLPYGYTFGSGTRLTVV.

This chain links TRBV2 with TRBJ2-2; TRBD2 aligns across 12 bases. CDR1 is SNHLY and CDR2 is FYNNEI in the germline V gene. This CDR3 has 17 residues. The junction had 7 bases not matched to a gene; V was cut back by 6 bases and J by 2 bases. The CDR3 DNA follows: TGTGCCAGCAGCGCGACTAGCGGGGGTGCCAACACCGGGGAGCTGTTTTTT. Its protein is CASSATSGGANTGELFF. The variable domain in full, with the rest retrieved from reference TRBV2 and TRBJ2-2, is EPEVTQTPSHQVTQMGQEVILRCVPISNHLYFYWYRQILGQKVEFLVSFYNNEISEKSEIFDDQFSVERPDGSNFTLKIRSTKLEDSAMYFCASSATSGGANTGELFFGEGSRLTVL.

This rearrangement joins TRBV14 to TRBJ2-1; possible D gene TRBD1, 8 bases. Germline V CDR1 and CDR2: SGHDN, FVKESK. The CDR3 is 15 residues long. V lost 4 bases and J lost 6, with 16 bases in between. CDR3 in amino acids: CASSLRHRGGNEQFF. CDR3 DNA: TGTGCCAGCAGCCTCCGACACAGGGGGGGCAATGAGCAGTTCTTC.

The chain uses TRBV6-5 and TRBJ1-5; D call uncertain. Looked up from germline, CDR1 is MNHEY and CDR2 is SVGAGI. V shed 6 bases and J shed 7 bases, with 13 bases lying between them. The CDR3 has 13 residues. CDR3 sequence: CASRDGVNQPQHF. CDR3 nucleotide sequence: TGTGCCAGCAGGGACGGGGTTAACCAGCCCCAGCATTTT.

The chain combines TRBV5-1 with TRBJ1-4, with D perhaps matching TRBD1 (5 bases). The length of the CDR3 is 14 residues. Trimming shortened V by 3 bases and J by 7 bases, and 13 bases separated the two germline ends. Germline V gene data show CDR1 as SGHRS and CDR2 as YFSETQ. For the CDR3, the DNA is TGCGCCAGCAGCTCCGGACATGGAAGTGAAAAACTGTTTTTT. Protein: CASSSGHGSEKLFF.

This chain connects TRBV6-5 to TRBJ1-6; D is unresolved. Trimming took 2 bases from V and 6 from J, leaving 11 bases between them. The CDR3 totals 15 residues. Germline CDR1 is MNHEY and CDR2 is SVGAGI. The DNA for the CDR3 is TGTGCCAGCAGTTACGACTGGGCGGGTAATTCACCCCTCCACTTT. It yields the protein CASSYDWAGNSPLHF.

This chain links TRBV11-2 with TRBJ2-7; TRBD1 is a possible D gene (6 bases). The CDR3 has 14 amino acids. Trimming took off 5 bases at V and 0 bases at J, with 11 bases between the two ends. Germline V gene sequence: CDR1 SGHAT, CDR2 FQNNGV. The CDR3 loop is CASSRTASSYEQYV. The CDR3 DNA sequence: TGTGCCAGCAGCCGGACAGCAAGCTCCTACGAGCAGTACGTC.

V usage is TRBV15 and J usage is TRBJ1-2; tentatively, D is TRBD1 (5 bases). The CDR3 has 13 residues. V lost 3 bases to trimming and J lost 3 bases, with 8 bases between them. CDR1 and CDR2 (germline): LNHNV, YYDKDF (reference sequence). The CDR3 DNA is TGTGCCACCAGCAGGACAGACCACTATGGCTACACCTTC. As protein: CATSRTDHYGYTF.

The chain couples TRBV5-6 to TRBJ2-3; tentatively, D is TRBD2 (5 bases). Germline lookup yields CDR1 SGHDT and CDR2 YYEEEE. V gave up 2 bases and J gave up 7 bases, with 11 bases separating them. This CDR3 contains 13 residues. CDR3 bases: TGTGCCAGCAGCTTTGGGAGTTCTCATACGCAGTATTTT. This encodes CASSFGSSHTQYF.

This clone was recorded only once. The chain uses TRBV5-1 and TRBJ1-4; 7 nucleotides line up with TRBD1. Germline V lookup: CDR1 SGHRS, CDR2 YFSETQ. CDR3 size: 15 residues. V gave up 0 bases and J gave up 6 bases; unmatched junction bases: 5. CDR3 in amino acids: CASSLAGGSDEKLFF. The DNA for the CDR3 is TGCGCCAGCAGCTTGGCAGGGGGGAGTGATGAAAAACTGTTTTTT.

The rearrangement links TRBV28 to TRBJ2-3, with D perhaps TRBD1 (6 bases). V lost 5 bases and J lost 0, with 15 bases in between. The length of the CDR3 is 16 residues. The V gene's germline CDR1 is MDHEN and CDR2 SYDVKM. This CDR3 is CASSLDGQLSTDTQYF. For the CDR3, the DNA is TGTGCCAGCAGTCTTGACGGACAGCTTAGCACAGATACGCAGTATTTT.

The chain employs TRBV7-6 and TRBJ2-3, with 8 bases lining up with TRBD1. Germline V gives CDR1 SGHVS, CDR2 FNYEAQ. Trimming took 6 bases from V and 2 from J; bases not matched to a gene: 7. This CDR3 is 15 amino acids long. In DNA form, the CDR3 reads TGTGCCAGCAGACCCGGACAGGGACACACAGATACGCAGTATTTT. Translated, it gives CASRPGQGHTDTQYF.

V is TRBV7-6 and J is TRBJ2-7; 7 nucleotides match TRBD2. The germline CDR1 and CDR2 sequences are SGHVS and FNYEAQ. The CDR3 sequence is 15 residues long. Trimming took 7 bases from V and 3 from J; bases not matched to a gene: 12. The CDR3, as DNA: TGTGCCAGCACTAAACCGGGGAGGGGACGCTACGAGCAGTACGTC. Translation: CASTKPGRGRYEQYV.

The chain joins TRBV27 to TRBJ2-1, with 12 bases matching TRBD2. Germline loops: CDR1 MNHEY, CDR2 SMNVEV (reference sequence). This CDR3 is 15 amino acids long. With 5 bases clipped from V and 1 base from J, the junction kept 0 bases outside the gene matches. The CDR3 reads CASSTSGGSYNEQFF. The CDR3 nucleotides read TGTGCCAGCAGTACTAGCGGGGGGTCCTACAATGAGCAGTTCTTC.

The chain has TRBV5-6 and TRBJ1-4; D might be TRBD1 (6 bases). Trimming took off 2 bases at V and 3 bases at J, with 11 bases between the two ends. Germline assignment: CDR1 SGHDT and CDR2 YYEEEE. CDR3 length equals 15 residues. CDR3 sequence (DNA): TGTGCCAGCAGCTTCGGAGGACAGTCTAATGAAAAACTGTTTTTT. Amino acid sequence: CASSFGGQSNEKLFF.

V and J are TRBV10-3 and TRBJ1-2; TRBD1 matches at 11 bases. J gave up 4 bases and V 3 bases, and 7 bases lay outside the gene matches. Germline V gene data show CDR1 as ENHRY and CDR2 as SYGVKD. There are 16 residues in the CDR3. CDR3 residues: CAISDAGTGGVYGYTF. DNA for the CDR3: TGTGCCATCAGTGATGCCGGGACAGGGGGAGTCTATGGCTACACCTTC.

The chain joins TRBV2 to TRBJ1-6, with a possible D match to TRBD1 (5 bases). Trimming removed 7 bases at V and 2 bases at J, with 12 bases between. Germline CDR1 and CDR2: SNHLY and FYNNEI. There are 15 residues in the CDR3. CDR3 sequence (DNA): TGTGCCAGCATGATGGGAGGGGCCTATAATTCACCCCTCCACTTT. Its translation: CASMMGGAYNSPLHF.